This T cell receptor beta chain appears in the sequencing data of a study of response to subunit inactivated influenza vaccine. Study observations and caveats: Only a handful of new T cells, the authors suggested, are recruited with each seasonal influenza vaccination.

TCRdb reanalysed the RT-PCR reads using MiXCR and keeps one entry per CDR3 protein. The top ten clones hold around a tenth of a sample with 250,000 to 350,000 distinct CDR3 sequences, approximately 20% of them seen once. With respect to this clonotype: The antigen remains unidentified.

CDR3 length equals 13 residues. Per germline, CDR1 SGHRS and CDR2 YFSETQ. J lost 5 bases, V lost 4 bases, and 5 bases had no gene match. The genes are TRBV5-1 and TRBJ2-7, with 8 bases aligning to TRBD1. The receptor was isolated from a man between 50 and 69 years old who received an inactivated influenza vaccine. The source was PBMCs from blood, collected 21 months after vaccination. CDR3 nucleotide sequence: TGCGCCAGCAGCCCAGGGGGCAAGAACGAGCAGTACTTC. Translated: CASSPGGKNEQYF. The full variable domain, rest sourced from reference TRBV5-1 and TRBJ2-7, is KAGVTQTPRYLIKTRGQQVTLSCSPISGHRSVSWYQQTPGQGLQFLFEYFSETQRNKGNFPGRFSGRQFSNSRSEMNVSTLELGDSALYLCASSPGGKNEQYFGPGTRLTVT.